This paragraph covers one T cell receptor beta chain sequence. This entry is derived from a study of shared T cell receptors in the human thymus. Assay: immunoSEQ multiplex PCR; the TCRdb copy retains only in-frame clones and omits some. Of about 380,000 clones in the sample, around 95% were seen once. This TCR derives from a human donor. The sample comprised thymocytes.

CDR3 nucleotides: TGCGCCAGCAGCTTGGTGAGGCGGGAGGGCCTGACCGGGGAGCTGTTTTTT. Protein: CASSLVRREGLTGELFF. The chain carries TRBV5-1 and TRBJ2-2; the match to TRBD2 covers 9 bases. Trimming removed 0 bases from V and 5 bases from J; junction bases left unmatched: 8. Looked up from germline, CDR1 is SGHRS and CDR2 is YFSETQ. The CDR3 has 17 amino acids.